A single sample gave rise to the 13 T cell receptor beta chains below, sequenced in a study of CD8 T cells in Susac syndrome. An input of about 0.5 to 1 ug of RNA was subjected to reverse transcription using random hexamers. TCRdb re-derived calls from the immunoSEQ multiplex PCR reads in MiXCR, one entry per CDR3 protein. This sample carries under 150,000 distinct CDR3 sequences, roughly 95% of them seen once, and the ten largest clones take approximately 0.08%. Material for sequencing was CD4+ T cells from PBMCs. The receptors here all came from a human donor with Susac syndrome.

The rearrangement links TRBV6-5 to TRBJ1-3; maybe TRBD1 (5 bases). V lost 2 bases, J lost 4 bases, and 12 bases lay in between. The CDR3 totals 15 residues. Germline CDR1 reads MNHEY; CDR2 reads SVGAGI. CDR3 loop: CASSYEQGQGNTIYF. The CDR3 region has the DNA TGTGCCAGCAGTTACGAGCAGGGTCAAGGAAACACCATATATTTT.

The chain joins TRBV6-5 to TRBJ2-3; a possible D gene is TRBD2 (6 bases). Germline CDR1 and CDR2: MNHEY and SVGAGI. CDR3 length equals 14 residues. Deletions cut 6 bases from V and 2 bases from J, with 12 bases between. DNA of the CDR3: TGTGCCAGCAGGAGGGCGGGACTCACAGATACGCAGTATTTT. Translating it yields CASRRAGLTDTQYF.

The chain combines TRBV20-1 with TRBJ1-5; D unclear. Looked up from germline, CDR1 is DFQATT and CDR2 is SNEGSKA (reference sequence). The V end lost 4 bases, the J end lost 0 bases, and 10 bases lay between the germline ends. This CDR3 has 14 residues. Here the CDR3 reads CSAKGSYSNQPQHF. As DNA, the CDR3 is TGCAGTGCTAAAGGGAGTTATAGCAATCAGCCCCAGCATTTT.

The chain recombines TRBV29-1 with TRBJ2-1, with 13 bases lining up with TRBD2. V trimming: 4 bases; J trimming: 9 bases; junction bases outside the gene matches: 6. Germline CDR1 is SQVTM and CDR2 is ANQGSEA. The CDR3 totals 14 residues. Written as DNA, the CDR3 is TGCAGCGTTGGTGGGACTAGCGGGACGGGTGAGCAGTTCTTC. Translated: CSVGGTSGTGEQFF.

J is TRBJ2-5 and V is TRBV18; D is ambiguous. Trimming removed 1 base at V and 2 bases at J, with 5 bases between. Germline CDR1 KGHSH, CDR2 LQKENI. This CDR3 is 13 amino acids long. The CDR3 here is CASSPRDQETQYF. The CDR3 region has the DNA TGTGCCAGCTCACCACGGGATCAAGAGACCCAGTACTTC.

V and J are TRBV6-5 and TRBJ1-1, with D perhaps matching TRBD1 (5 bases). The CDR3 has 14 amino acids. The germline V and J ends were trimmed by 2 bases and 6 bases, with 13 bases remaining between them. Germline V CDR1 and CDR2: MNHEY, SVGAGI. For the CDR3, the DNA is TGTGCCAGCAGTTACCGCAGGGAAGGGGCTGAAGCTTTCTTT. It yields the protein CASSYRREGAEAFF.

This clonotype was detected a few times. The chain employs TRBV28 and TRBJ2-6, with D unresolved. V was clipped by 6 bases and J by 0 bases, with 3 bases between them. CDR3 size: 13 residues. The germline V gene encodes CDR1 MDHEN and CDR2 SYDVKM. CDR3 protein: CASRGSGANVLTF. As DNA, the CDR3 is TGTGCCAGCAGAGGCTCTGGGGCCAACGTCCTGACTTTC. The variable domain in full, completed from reference TRBV28 and TRBJ2-6, reads DVKVTQSSRYLVKRTGEKVFLECVQDMDHENMFWYRQDPGLGLRLIYFSYDVKMKEKGDIPEGYSVSREKKERFSLILESASTNQTSMYLCASRGSGANVLTFGAGSRLTVL.

In its sample, this clonotype was seen once. The rearrangement joins TRBV6-6 to TRBJ1-1; no definite D call. The V end lost 8 bases, the J end lost 1 base, and 11 bases lay between the germline ends. CDR3 size: 13 residues. CDR1 is MNHNY and CDR2 is SVGAGI in the germline V gene (reference sequence). CDR3 sequence: CASGHSGNTEAFF. The CDR3 nucleotides are TGTGCCAGCGGTCACTCAGGGAACACTGAAGCTTTCTTT.

This sequence joins TRBV20-1 and TRBJ2-3; TRBD2 aligns across 8 bases. The CDR3 runs 15 residues. Germline V gene data show CDR1 as DFQATT and CDR2 as SNEGSKA (reference sequence). V lost 6 bases to trimming and J lost 6 bases; unmatched junction nucleotides: 14. The CDR3 nucleotides read TGCAGTGCGGCTAGTAAGCGGGAGACCCGGGATACGCAGTATTTT. Its translation is CSAASKRETRDTQYF.

The chain combines TRBV20-1 with TRBJ1-1, with a tentative D call TRBD1 (5 bases). V lost 3 bases and J lost 5, with 13 bases in between. Germline V lookup: CDR1 DFQATT, CDR2 SNEGSKA (reference sequence). The CDR3 loop spans 13 amino acids. In DNA, the CDR3 is TGCAGTGCTAGTAGAGGGGAGTGGACTGAAGCTTTCTTT. It specifies CSASRGEWTEAFF.

The J gene is TRBJ1-5, the V gene TRBV4-1; D ambiguous. Germline loops: CDR1 MGHRA, CDR2 YSYEKL. This CDR3 is built from 16 residues. Deletions cut 4 bases from V and 2 bases from J, with 15 bases between. DNA for the CDR3: TGCGCCAGCAGCCCCCCCGGTGGGCCTCGCAATCAGCCCCAGCATTTT. It is translated as CASSPPGGPRNQPQHF.

The rearrangement uses TRBV5-1 and TRBJ2-5; the match to TRBD1 covers 9 bases. The CDR3 has 14 residues. Trimming cost V 3 bases and J 2 bases; bases outside gene matches: 2. Germline CDR1 SGHRS, CDR2 YFSETQ. DNA of the CDR3: TGCGCCAGCAGCTACGGACAGGGGCAAGAGACCCAGTACTTC. Amino acids: CASSYGQGQETQYF.

This clonotype was seen once. The V gene is TRBV6-4, the J gene TRBJ2-1, with unresolved D. The germline CDR1 and CDR2 sequences are MRHNA and SNTAGT. Trimming took off 3 bases at V and 0 bases at J, with 3 bases between the two ends. The CDR3 covers 13 residues. In nucleotides, the CDR3 is TGTGCCAGCAGTGATAGCTCCTACAATGAGCAGTTCTTC. This codes for CASSDSSYNEQFF.